This T cell receptor (beta chain) stems from a study of blood T cells in healthy people across ages. The second PCR ran roughly 6 to 11 cycles with a sample-barcoded 5' primer and J-beta primers. TCRdb ran MiXCR on the 5' RACE reads and lists one entry per CDR3 protein. The sample yields roughly 1.4 million distinct CDR3 sequences, 59% seen once. The length of the CDR3 is 10 residues. Per the germline V gene, CDR1 is MNHEY and CDR2 is SVGEGT. The V gene lost 7 bases and the J gene lost 13 bases, with 13 bases spanning the gap. Donor samples were obtained from healthy Caucasian individuals from Russia, aged 6 to 90.

The source material was blood. The clonotype was recovered from a man between 18 and 35 years old in good health. The chain combines TRBV6-2 or TRBV6-3 with TRBJ2-5; TRBD1 is a possible D gene (6 bases). This CDR3 reads CASNRAPPYF. DNA for the CDR3: TGTGCCAGCAACAGGGCTCCGCCGTACTTC.